Below are 21 T cell receptor beta chains sequenced from a single sample in a study of CD4 T cells in relation to SARS-CoV-2 and coronaviruses. Before the COVID-19 pandemic, during about 2011-2019, CD4+ T cells were taken from unexposed donors. Generated by immunoSEQ multiplex PCR, the TCRdb table keeps only in-frame clones and is missing some. Of 60,000 to 65,000 clones listed, approximately 94% are singletons. Material: naive CD4+ T cells from PBMCs. Subset indicated: naive CD4+ T cells isolated by negative enrichment. The receptors come from a human donor in good health.

This clone was counted once. The chain combines TRBV3-1 (or the pseudogene TRBV3-2) with TRBJ2-7; 10 positions match TRBD2. Losses at the gene ends were 1 base for V and 2 bases for J; bases not matched to a gene: 5. The CDR3 is 16 amino acids. The germline gives CDR1 LGHDT, CDR2 YNNKEL (reference sequence). The CDR3, as DNA: TGTGCCAGCAGCCAAGGAGCTAGCGGGGGAGCCTACGAGCAGTACTTC. This sequence encodes CASSQGASGGAYEQYF.

CDR3 nucleotides: TGTGCCAGCAGCTTACGGGACTTAGCTTCCACAGATACGCAGTATTTT. The encoded protein is CASSLRDLASTDTQYF. The J gene is TRBJ2-3, the V gene TRBV5-4; tentatively, D is TRBD2 (6 bases). The CDR3 is 16 amino acids. Germline V gene data show CDR1 as SGHNT and CDR2 as YYREEE (reference sequence). Trimming removed 2 bases at V and 2 bases at J, with 15 bases between.

The chain recombines TRBV5-1 with TRBJ2-7; 9 nucleotides match TRBD2. V lost 0 bases, J lost 9 bases, and 10 bases stayed unmatched. CDR3 size: 15 residues. Germline V gene lookup returns CDR1 SGHRS and CDR2 YFSETQ. In DNA, the CDR3 is TGCGCCAGCAGCTTGGGACTAGCGGCCCTGGGGGGGCAGTACTTC. Its translation: CASSLGLAALGGQYF.

This clone occurred a few times. The junction and the germline gene differ at one end; a read error may be behind it. The chain employs TRBV9 and TRBJ1-2, with unresolved D. This CDR3 comprises 8 residues. Germline CDR1 is SGDLS and CDR2 is YYNGEE. Here the CDR3 reads CASSPRNF. The CDR3 region has the DNA TGTGCCAGCAGCCCCCGGAACTTC.

This clone was seen a handful of times. V gene TRBV19 combines with J gene TRBJ1-5; D is undetermined. This CDR3 region has 16 residues. V shed 4 bases and J shed 0 bases, with 13 bases lying between them. Per the germline V gene, CDR1 is LNHDA and CDR2 is SQIVND (reference sequence). The CDR3, as DNA: TGTGCCAGTAGTACCACTTTGGCGGGTAGCAATCAGCCCCAGCATTTT. It yields the protein CASSTTLAGSNQPQHF.

This clone was counted once. This chain uses TRBV28 with TRBJ2-7; D could derive from TRBD1 or TRBD2 (6 bases each). The V end was cut by 3 bases, the J end by 1 base, with 13 bases between. The CDR3 sequence is 15 residues long. Germline CDR1 and CDR2: MDHEN and SYDVKM. The CDR3 DNA reads TGTGCCAGCAGTTTCACAGGGCGGGGATCCTACGAGCAGTACTTC. Translating it yields CASSFTGRGSYEQYF.

With regard to this clone: The identical CDR3 is also encoded by other nucleotide sequences in the sample. This sequence joins TRBV3-1 (or the pseudogene TRBV3-2) and TRBJ2-3; TRBD1 or TRBD2 may be the D gene (6 bases each). V was trimmed by 1 base and J by 2 bases, leaving 16 bases between them. Germline V CDR1 and CDR2: LGHDT, YNNKEL (reference sequence). The CDR3 loop spans 17 amino acids. CDR3 DNA sequence: TGTGCCAGCAGCCAAGGGGGGGCGGGTTTAACCACAGATACGCAGTATTTT. Protein sequence: CASSQGGAGLTTDTQYF.

The chain has TRBV16 and TRBJ1-1; D perhaps matches TRBD1 (6 bases). The CDR3 loop spans 15 amino acids. Germline lookup yields CDR1 KGHSY and CDR2 FQNENV. The V end lost 2 bases, the J end lost 2 bases, and 12 bases lay between the germline ends. This chain's CDR3 is CASSQTYRDNTEAFF. CDR3 nucleotides: TGTGCCAGCAGCCAAACGTACAGGGATAACACTGAAGCTTTCTTT.

The genes are TRBV18 and TRBJ1-5, with D perhaps matching TRBD1 (6 bases). Germline assignment: CDR1 KGHSH and CDR2 LQKENI. Trimming cost V 3 bases and J 1 base, with 13 bases left between them. CDR3 length: 16 amino acids. This CDR3 reads CASSPYGGTSNQPQHF. CDR3 DNA: TGTGCCAGCTCACCCTACGGAGGGACAAGCAATCAGCCCCAGCATTTT.

The chain carries TRBV9 and TRBJ2-3; no firm D call. CDR3 length: 13 amino acids. Trimming cost V 2 bases and J 0 bases, with 4 bases left between them. Germline V gene sequence: CDR1 SGDLS, CDR2 YYNGEE. CDR3 coding DNA: TGTGCCAGCAGCGTTTTAAGCACAGATACGCAGTATTTT. Translating gives CASSVLSTDTQYF.

This sequence joins TRBV5-6 and TRBJ1-2, with TRBD1 as a possible D gene (6 bases). From germline, CDR1 is SGHDT and CDR2 YYEEEE. Trimming removed 1 base at V and 4 bases at J, with 14 bases between. This CDR3 has 15 amino acids. CDR3 region: CASSLWGGPGYGYTF. As DNA, the CDR3 is TGTGCCAGCAGCTTGTGGGGGGGGCCTGGCTATGGCTACACCTTC.

The chain couples TRBV2 to TRBJ1-1; 10 bases line up with TRBD1. Trimming took 4 bases from V and 5 from J; bases not matched to a gene: 13. Germline V gene lookup returns CDR1 SNHLY and CDR2 FYNNEI. The CDR3 length is 17 residues. The CDR3 reads CASSASDRGIGVTEAFF. CDR3 DNA sequence: TGTGCCAGCAGTGCTTCGGACAGGGGGATAGGGGTTACTGAAGCTTTCTTT.

This rearrangement joins TRBV7-9 to TRBJ1-4; no clear D gene. V gave up 1 base and J gave up 0 bases, with 6 bases separating them. The germline V gene encodes CDR1 SEHNR and CDR2 FQNEAQ (reference sequence). The CDR3 has 15 residues. CDR3 sequence reads: CASSLDGATNEKLFF. The DNA for the CDR3 is TGTGCCAGCAGCTTAGACGGAGCAACTAATGAAAAACTGTTTTTT.

The V and J genes are TRBV11-1 and TRBJ2-4; TRBD1 aligns across 7 bases. CDR3 length: 14 amino acids. The trim removed 8 bases at V and 4 bases at J, leaving 8 bases unmatched. Germline V CDR1 and CDR2: SGHAT, FQDESV (reference sequence). CDR3 loop: CASGAGGEKNIQYF. In DNA, the CDR3 is TGTGCCAGCGGGGCAGGGGGAGAAAAAAACATTCAGTACTTC.

The V call is TRBV3-1 (or the pseudogene TRBV3-2), the J call TRBJ2-3, with 9 bases aligning to TRBD1. This CDR3 has 15 amino acids. Germline V gene sequence: CDR1 LGHDT, CDR2 YNNKEL (reference sequence). The J segment lost 4 bases and the V segment lost 1 base, leaving 3 bases of the junction unmatched. The CDR3 region is CASSQGDREPDTQYF. In DNA form, the CDR3 reads TGTGCCAGCAGCCAAGGGGACAGGGAACCAGATACGCAGTATTTT.

Written as DNA, the CDR3 is TGTGCCAGCAGTTTGGTTCCCCGGGAGACCCAGTACTTC. Its protein product is CASSLVPRETQYF. The V and J genes are TRBV28 and TRBJ2-5, with no clear D. Germline V gene data show CDR1 as MDHEN and CDR2 as SYDVKM. The CDR3 runs to 13 residues. V was shortened by 3 bases and J by 5 bases, with 10 bases between the two germline ends.

The chain is built from TRBV14 and TRBJ1-1; D gene unclear. This CDR3 has 15 residues. Per germline, CDR1 SGHDN and CDR2 FVKESK. V lost 0 bases and J lost 4, with 12 bases in between. This CDR3 is CASSQEAFSGTEAFF. The CDR3 coding sequence is TGTGCCAGCAGCCAAGAAGCTTTCTCGGGCACTGAAGCTTTCTTT. The full variable domain, with the rest looked up from reference TRBV14 and TRBJ1-1, is EAGVTQFPSHSVIEKGQTVTLRCDPISGHDNLYWYRRVMGKEIKFLLHFVKESKQDESGMPNNRFLAERTGGTYSTLKVQPAELEDSGVYFCASSQEAFSGTEAFFGQGTRLTVV.

J is TRBJ2-7 and V is TRBV6-5; D is ambiguous. The CDR3 is 14 residues long. Germline V gives CDR1 MNHEY, CDR2 SVGAGI. With 2 bases removed from V and 3 bases from J, the gap between germline ends came to 11 bases. In nucleotides, the CDR3 is TGTGCCAGCAGTTACGGTTGGCAGCGCTACGAGCAGTACTTC. Its protein is CASSYGWQRYEQYF.

The chain links TRBV9 to TRBJ1-4; TRBD1 is a possible D gene (5 bases). The V gene lost 5 bases and the J gene lost 4 bases, with 12 bases spanning the gap. This CDR3 is built from 14 residues. CDR1 is SGDLS and CDR2 is YYNGEE in the germline V gene. CDR3 sequence (DNA): TGTGCCAGCAGTCCGGGACGGAATAATGAAAAACTGTTTTTT. This sequence encodes CASSPGRNNEKLFF.

This chain connects TRBV11-2 to TRBJ2-3; 8 nucleotides match TRBD2. The germline gives CDR1 SGHAT, CDR2 FQNNGV. The CDR3 consists of 16 residues. V lost 1 base, J lost 2 bases, and 5 bases stayed unmatched. Here the CDR3 DNA reads TGTGCCAGCAGCTTAGGTATAGCGGGATTCACAGATACGCAGTATTTT. Translation gives CASSLGIAGFTDTQYF.

The chain carries TRBV24-1 and TRBJ2-1; no reliable D call. The V end was cut by 3 bases, the J end by 4 bases, with 6 bases between. This CDR3 is 13 amino acids long. Per germline, CDR1 KGHDR and CDR2 SFDVKD. CDR3 region: CATSDPMYNEQFF. The CDR3 DNA is TGTGCCACCAGTGATCCGATGTACAATGAGCAGTTCTTC.